One sample yielded the 23 T cell receptor beta chains listed below, sequenced in a study of CD8 T cells in ankylosing spondylitis. TCRdb re-analysed the 5' RACE reads in MiXCR, keeping a single row per CDR3 protein. This sample yields 350,000 or so distinct CDR3 sequences, of which less than 9.5% are seen a single time; less than 15% belongs to the top ten. Study-level findings and limits: Characteristic, it appeared, of ankylosing spondylitis blood was a TCR beta motif of about eight highly homologous variants.

Which antigens these TCRs recognize remains unknown. Sequenced material: blood, either unsorted or a sorted T cell fraction (not recorded which). The receptors come from a male donor with ankylosing spondylitis.

In this sample, this clonotype turned up many times. This rearrangement joins TRBV5-1 to TRBJ2-3; D not resolved. Trimming took 0 bases from V and 1 from J, leaving 6 bases between them. The germline gives CDR1 SGHRS, CDR2 YFSETQ. The CDR3 covers 14 residues. Here the CDR3 reads CASSLGYGTDTQYF. In DNA, the CDR3 is TGCGCCAGCAGCTTGGGTTATGGCACAGATACGCAGTATTTT.

In this sample, this clonotype turned up a few times. This chain uses TRBV7-9 with TRBJ2-1, with TRBD2 matching 8 bases. The CDR3 has 17 amino acids. V was pared by 3 bases and J by 0 bases, with 7 bases of the junction left unmatched. Looked up from germline, CDR1 is SEHNR and CDR2 is FQNEAQ (reference sequence). The CDR3 spells CASSFEPGLGSYNEQFF. CDR3 bases: TGTGCCAGCAGCTTTGAGCCGGGACTAGGCTCCTACAATGAGCAGTTCTTC.

In its sample, this clonotype was seen many times. The rearrangement uses TRBV20-1 and TRBJ1-4; D is uncertain. Trimming pared 3 bases from V and 0 bases from J, leaving 11 bases between. The CDR3 length is 15 residues. Germline V gene sequence: CDR1 DFQATT, CDR2 SNEGSKA (reference sequence). The CDR3 DNA sequence: TGCAGTGCTAGCCGGGGAGCAACAACTAATGAAAAACTGTTTTTT. Its protein product is CSASRGATTNEKLFF.

This clonotype was counted a few times. This chain uses TRBV12-3 or TRBV12-4 with TRBJ2-5, with D possibly being TRBD2 (5 bases). Between the trimmed V and J ends, which lost 5 bases and 4 bases, there was a span of 17 bases. The length of the CDR3 is 15 residues. The chain's CDR3 is CASSKGSSMRETQYF. CDR3 coding DNA: TGTGCCAGCAGTAAAGGGAGTTCGATGCGAGAGACCCAGTACTTC.

V and J are TRBV11-1 and TRBJ2-7, with 7 bases matching TRBD1. V shed 3 bases, J shed 2 bases, and the junction held 7 bases outside the gene matches. This CDR3 contains 15 residues. Germline-derived CDR1 and CDR2 are SGHAT and FQDESV (reference sequence). CDR3 DNA: TGTGCCAGCAGCTTTGGAACAGGGGTCCCCTACGAGCAGTACTTC. This encodes CASSFGTGVPYEQYF.

This clonotype was observed a handful of times. The CDR3 DNA reads TGTGCCAGCAGCGACAAGGCCCACACCGGGGAGCTGTTTTTT. Translation gives CASSDKAHTGELFF. V usage is TRBV25-1 and J usage is TRBJ2-2; D uncertain. The V gene lost 6 bases and the J gene lost 3 bases, with 11 bases spanning the gap. The CDR3 sequence is 14 residues long. Germline V gives CDR1 MGHDK, CDR2 SYGVNS.

The rearrangement uses TRBV5-1 and TRBJ2-1, with D tentatively TRBD2 (6 bases). The germline gives CDR1 SGHRS, CDR2 YFSETQ. The CDR3 totals 11 residues. V gave up 4 bases and J gave up 10 bases, with 9 bases separating them. The CDR3 protein is CASSGGVEQFF. The CDR3 nucleotides are TGCGCCAGCAGCGGAGGGGTCGAGCAGTTCTTC.

This rearrangement joins TRBV4-1 to TRBJ2-5, with 9 bases lining up with TRBD2. The V gene end was trimmed by 1 base and the J gene end by 2 bases; junction bases not matched to a gene: 8. CDR1 is MGHRA, CDR2 YSYEKL, per germline. The CDR3 is 17 amino acids. The CDR3 here is CASSQGGSGSWQETQYF. The CDR3 DNA reads as TGCGCCAGCAGCCAAGGGGGTAGCGGGAGTTGGCAAGAGACCCAGTACTTC.

This clonotype has at least ten counts. The rearrangement links TRBV5-1 to TRBJ2-2; the match to TRBD2 covers 8 bases. Unmatched junction bases numbered 2, after V lost 4 bases and J lost 6 bases. Germline assignment: CDR1 SGHRS and CDR2 YFSETQ. CDR3 length: 13 amino acids. The CDR3 reads CASSREGSGELFF. The CDR3 nucleotides are TGCGCCAGCAGCCGGGAGGGCTCCGGGGAGCTGTTTTTT.

This clonotype was observed a few times. V and J are TRBV7-3 and TRBJ2-1; D is uncertain. Germline V gene sequence: CDR1 SGHTA, CDR2 FQGTGA. V was cut by 5 bases and J by 5 bases, with 10 bases left in between. This CDR3 region has 13 residues. CDR3 coding DNA: TGTGCCAGCAGCGCCGGACCTGACAATGAGCAGTTCTTC. Its protein product is CASSAGPDNEQFF.

This clonotype was detected only a few times. The chain is built from TRBV7-2 and TRBJ1-2; 11 bases line up with TRBD1. The CDR3 contains 15 residues. CDR1 is SGHTA and CDR2 is FQGNSA in the germline V gene. V was clipped by 4 bases and J by 6 bases; unmatched bases: 7. DNA for the CDR3: TGTGCCAGCAGCTCCCGGACAGGGGGCTTTCATGGCTACACCTTC. Encoded protein: CASSSRTGGFHGYTF.

Here the CDR3 reads CASSQEIRRDTEAFF. CDR3 DNA sequence: TGCGCCAGCAGCCAAGAAATCCGCCGAGACACTGAAGCTTTCTTT. V usage is TRBV4-3 and J usage is TRBJ1-1; D unclear. V was shortened by 0 bases and J by 3 bases, with 11 bases between the two germline ends. Germline V gives CDR1 LGHNA, CDR2 YSLEER. CDR3 length: 15 amino acids.

In this sample, this clonotype turned up many times. The rearrangement links TRBV29-1 to TRBJ2-7, with D perhaps matching TRBD2 (6 bases). CDR3 length equals 13 residues. V dropped 6 bases and J dropped 2 bases, with 14 bases sitting between them. The germline V gene encodes CDR1 SQVTM and CDR2 ANQGSEA. The CDR3 protein is CSVFDGGPYEQYF. The DNA for the CDR3 is TGCAGCGTATTTGATGGAGGGCCCTACGAGCAGTACTTC.

The rearrangement uses TRBV5-1 and TRBJ2-2; TRBD1 matches 9 bases. CDR1 and CDR2 from the germline V gene are SGHRS and YFSETQ. With 4 bases clipped from V and 0 bases from J, the junction kept 4 bases outside the gene matches. CDR3 length: 16 residues. The CDR3 region has the DNA TGCGCCAGCAGCGCGGGACAGGGTTCGAACACCGGGGAGCTGTTTTTT. It is translated as CASSAGQGSNTGELFF.

The rearrangement joins TRBV21-1 to TRBJ1-1; the table's D gene call, TRBD1, was not cross checked with the DNA. TRBV21-1 is given as a pseudogene. The CDR3 has 16 residues. DNA of the CDR3: TGTGCCAGCAGCACCCACACCGACAGGGGGCACACTGAAGCTTTCTTT. It is translated as CASSTHTDRGHTEAFF.

The gene calls are TRBV29-1 and TRBJ2-7; D unclear. With 4 bases removed from V and 3 bases from J, the gap between germline ends came to 16 bases. Germline lookup yields CDR1 SQVTM and CDR2 ANQGSEA. The CDR3 contains 14 residues. The CDR3 bases are TGCAGCGTTGGTAGGTCAGCCACCTACTACGAGCAGTACTTC. This gives the protein CSVGRSATYYEQYF.

This clonotype showed up many times. This chain joins TRBV12-3 or TRBV12-4 and TRBJ1-6; no clear D gene. The CDR3 is 15 amino acids. The V end was cut by 1 base, the J end by 5 bases, with 9 bases between. The CDR3 loop is CASSLGGRDNSPLHF. CDR3 DNA: TGTGCCAGCAGTTTAGGTGGGCGAGATAATTCACCCCTCCACTTT.

V is TRBV2 and J is TRBJ2-1; 10 bases line up with TRBD2. The V and J ends lost 3 bases and 9 bases, in that order; junction bases with no gene match: 11. CDR1 is SNHLY, CDR2 FYNNEI, per germline. The CDR3 is 16 amino acids. This CDR3 reads CASSDIFLAGEAEQFF. In nucleotides, the CDR3 is TGTGCCAGCAGTGATATATTTCTAGCGGGAGAGGCTGAGCAGTTCTTC.

This clonotype was seen more than once but under ten times. J is TRBJ2-7 and V is TRBV7-9, with 9 bases lining up with TRBD2. This CDR3 comprises 15 residues. From germline, CDR1 is SEHNR and CDR2 FQNEAQ (reference sequence). Unmatched junction bases numbered 10, after V lost 5 bases and J lost 5 bases. The CDR3 bases are TGTGCCAGCAGCCTAAAAGCGGGAGGTCCCCACGAGCAGTACTTC. Translated: CASSLKAGGPHEQYF. Full variable domain (remainder filled in from reference TRBV7-9 and TRBJ2-7): DTGVSQNPRHKITKRGQNVTFRCDPISEHNRLYWYRQTLGQGPEFLTYFQNEAQLEKSRLLSDRFSAERPKGSFSTLEIQRTEQGDSAMYLCASSLKAGGPHEQYFGPGTRLTVT.

The chain links TRBV9 to TRBJ2-1; D may be TRBD2 (5 bases). From germline, CDR1 is SGDLS and CDR2 YYNGEE. Trimming removed 3 bases from V and 7 bases from J, with 20 bases in between. The CDR3 is 16 amino acids. The CDR3 DNA reads as TGTGCCAGCAGCGCCCCCATGAGGGAGTGGTCGAATGAGCAGTTCTTC. Amino acids: CASSAPMREWSNEQFF.

In this sample, this clonotype turned up a few times. This chain joins TRBV6-1 and TRBJ1-1; the D is unclear. Deletions cut 6 bases from V and 1 base from J, with 12 bases between. Germline CDR1 reads MNHNS; CDR2 reads SASEGT. The CDR3 consists of 14 residues. CDR3 DNA: TGTGCCAGCAGAAGGGAAGGCGGGAACACTGAAGCTTTCTTT. Encoded protein: CASRREGGNTEAFF.

The rearrangement uses TRBV20-1 and TRBJ2-7; D is unresolved. Germline V gene lookup returns CDR1 DFQATT and CDR2 SNEGSKA (reference sequence). This CDR3 spans 14 amino acids. V shed 0 bases and J shed 0 bases, with 9 bases lying between them. CDR3 in DNA: TGCAGTGCTAGAGATATCCTAGGCTCCTACGAGCAGTACTTC. This gives the protein CSARDILGSYEQYF.

This clonotype has more than one count but fewer than ten. V gene TRBV28 combines with J gene TRBJ2-3; no clear D gene. The V gene lost 6 bases and the J gene lost 2 bases, with 9 bases spanning the gap. The germline CDR1 and CDR2 sequences are MDHEN and SYDVKM. The CDR3 extends over 13 amino acids. CDR3 bases: TGTGCCAGCAGAAATCCTACCACAGATACGCAGTATTTT. This encodes CASRNPTTDTQYF. Full variable domain (missing parts from reference TRBV28 and TRBJ2-3): DVKVTQSSRYLVKRTGEKVFLECVQDMDHENMFWYRQDPGLGLRLIYFSYDVKMKEKGDIPEGYSVSREKKERFSLILESASTNQTSMYLCASRNPTTDTQYFGPGTRLTVL.